This T cell receptor beta chain was profiled in a study of T cell responses to AZD1222 COVID-19 vaccine. Background on the study: Pooling of second doses given at about 4 or about 12 weeks was done.

The study's findings and limits: Most donors were white British and more were female, and clonal diversity was possibly underestimated. Repertoire sampling was restricted to post-peak T cell response timepoints.

V was cut by 6 bases and J by 8 bases, with 11 bases left in between. The CDR3 consists of 13 residues. Concerning this clone itself: Its antigen remains unknown.

Profiled with immunoSEQ multiplex PCR; TCRdb holds only in-frame clones, not every one. The sample shows approximately 130,000 clones, 90% of them seen only once. This clonotype originated in an adult in good health. Sequenced here: peripheral blood, sampled on day 0 of AZD1222 vaccination. The chain combines TRBV12-3 or TRBV12-4 with TRBJ1-6; D perhaps matches TRBD1 (5 bases). CDR3 DNA: TGTGCCAGCAGCCTTTCGGGGGATTCACCCCTCCACTTT. Residues: CASSLSGDSPLHF.